This is a list of T cell receptor beta chains from one sample in a study of radiation and T cells in renal cell carcinoma. Clones were read by immunoSEQ multiplex PCR, and TCRdb kept only the in-frame ones, dropping some. The profile covers fewer than 150,000 clones, with around 89% appearing a single time and around 6% taken by the ten largest. The starting material was blood, obtained from a patient whose treatment included radiotherapy and nephrectomy. These TCRs come from a woman aged 70 to 79 with renal cell carcinoma. Both conserved end residues are part of each CDR3. A D gene is named only where the DNA matches it firmly. Rows give clone size only sometimes, using once, few, many, or a class for an expanded clone.

j_call clone_size v_call d_call cdr3_aa cdr3_nt
TRBJ2-4 NA TRBV6-5 TRBD2 CASSYTDGRYGNIQYF TGTGCCAGCAGTTACACCGACGGGAGGTATGGAAACATTCAGTACTTC
TRBJ1-1 NA TRBV5-1 NA CASSPSRTNTEAFF TGCGCCAGCAGCCCCAGTCGGACGAACACTGAAGCTTTCTTT
TRBJ1-1 NA TRBV11-2 NA CASSLRETEAFF TGTGCCAGCAGCTTACGGGAGACTGAAGCTTTCTTT
TRBJ2-7 NA TRBV5-5 NA CASSPGLARWEQYF TGTGCCAGCAGCCCCGGGCTAGCAAGATGGGAGCAGTACTTC
TRBJ2-7 NA TRBV14 NA CASSQVPEAEQYF TGTGCCAGCAGCCAAGTCCCGGAGGCCGAGCAGTACTTC
TRBJ1-2 NA TRBV7-8 NA CASSIDTYGYTF TGTGCCAGCAGCATCGACACATATGGCTACACCTTC
TRBJ2-7 NA TRBV5-6 NA CASSLYRDDSYEQYF TGTGCCAGCAGCTTGTACCGGGACGACTCCTACGAGCAGTACTTC
TRBJ2-1 NA TRBV5-1 NA CASSLRGASGWNEQFF TGCGCCAGCAGCTTGAGGGGGGCTAGCGGATGGAATGAGCAGTTCTTC
TRBJ2-4 NA TRBV2 TRBD2 CASSEWGGSTKNIQYF TGTGCCAGCAGTGAATGGGGGGGAAGTACCAAAAACATTCAGTACTTC
TRBJ2-1 NA TRBV27 TRBD1 CASSTGTGVNKQFF TGTGCCAGCAGTACCGGGACAGGGGTGAATAAGCAGTTCTTC
TRBJ2-7 NA TRBV7-9 TRBD2 CASSLSGVHEQYF TGTGCCAGCAGCTTGAGCGGGGTCCACGAGCAGTACTTC
TRBJ2-5 NA TRBV7-9 NA CASSLPAQETQYF TGTGCCAGCAGCTTGCCAGCCCAAGAGACCCAGTACTTC
TRBJ2-2 NA TRBV9 TRBD1 CASSVRTGPAGELFF TGTGCCAGCAGCGTCAGGACAGGGCCCGCCGGGGAGCTGTTTTTT
TRBJ2-2 NA TRBV30 NA CAWSGPVRWGGELFF TGTGCCTGGAGTGGGCCAGTCCGCTGGGGAGGGGAGCTGTTTTTT
TRBJ2-2 NA TRBV5-6 TRBD1 CASSPDRGTGELFF TGTGCCAGCAGCCCGGACAGGGGAACCGGGGAGCTGTTTTTT
TRBJ1-5 NA TRBV2 NA CASSEERVGQPQHF TGTGCCAGCAGTGAAGAGAGGGTAGGTCAGCCCCAGCATTTT
TRBJ1-6 once TRBV27 NA CASSFRGANSPLHF TGTGCCAGCAGTTTTCGGGGGGCGAATTCACCCCTCCACTTT
TRBJ2-1 NA TRBV30 TRBD2 CARGLAAQSEQFF TGTGCCCGGGGACTAGCGGCTCAATCAGAGCAGTTCTTC
TRBJ2-1 once TRBV19 TRBD2 CASTKVLAGGRSSYNEQFF TGTGCCAGTACCAAAGTTCTAGCGGGGGGCCGGAGCTCCTACAATGAGCAGTTCTTC
TRBJ1-1 NA TRBV2 NA CASWRGARTEAFF TGTGCCAGCTGGCGGGGGGCTCGGACTGAAGCTTTCTTT
TRBJ2-3 NA TRBV18 NA CASSIWAGIGTDTQYF TGTGCCAGCTCAATTTGGGCAGGAATTGGCACAGATACGCAGTATTTT
TRBJ1-2 NA TRBV9 NA CASSPQGHYGYTF TGTGCCAGCAGCCCCCAAGGGCACTATGGCTACACCTTC
TRBJ2-2 NA TRBV7-3 NA CASSSRQNTGELFF TGTGCCAGCAGCTCCCGACAGAACACCGGGGAGCTGTTTTTT
TRBJ1-2 NA TRBV16 NA CASSRDYGYTF TGTGCCAGCAGTCGTGACTATGGCTACACCTTC
TRBJ1-2 NA TRBV7-2 NA CASSQRQAPIYGYTF TGTGCCAGCAGCCAGAGGCAGGCCCCCATCTATGGCTACACCTTC
TRBJ2-1 NA TRBV18 TRBD2 CASSAGGGSYNEQFF TGTGCCAGCTCCGCGGGGGGGGGTTCCTACAATGAGCAGTTCTTC
TRBJ1-1 NA TRBV7-8 NA CASSLKNTEAFF TGTGCCAGCAGCTTAAAGAACACTGAAGCTTTCTTT
TRBJ2-1 NA TRBV11-2 NA CASSQRGSGSYNEQFF TGTGCCAGCAGCCAGAGAGGGTCGGGCTCCTACAATGAGCAGTTCTTC
TRBJ2-3 NA TRBV4-1 NA CASSQDPPGGSTDTQYF TGCGCCAGCAGCCAAGATCCGCCAGGGGGGAGCACAGATACGCAGTATTTT
TRBJ1-2 NA TRBV5-1 NA CASSQGQYGYTF TGCGCCAGCAGCCAAGGACAGTATGGCTACACCTTC
TRBJ2-1 NA TRBV11-2 TRBD2 CASSLVPPSGLRNEQFF TGTGCCAGCAGCTTAGTTCCCCCTAGCGGTTTGAGGAATGAGCAGTTCTTC
TRBJ2-7 NA TRBV2 TRBD1 CASSPGQSGEQYF TGTGCCAGCAGTCCGGGACAGTCGGGGGAGCAGTACTTC
TRBJ2-5 NA TRBV5-1 NA CASSVGASGVRKETQYF TGCGCCAGCAGCGTGGGGGCTAGCGGAGTTAGAAAAGAGACCCAGTACTTC
TRBJ2-5 NA TRBV4-3 NA CASSHTTATGETQYF TGCGCCAGCAGCCATACGACGGCAACAGGAGAGACCCAGTACTTC
TRBJ2-5 NA TRBV30 NA CAWSVVGISTQYF TGTGCCTGGAGTGTGGTCGGGATATCGACCCAGTACTTC
TRBJ2-5 NA TRBV9 TRBD2 CASSPGLAGGRLAETQYF TGTGCCAGCAGCCCGGGACTAGCGGGGGGGCGTCTGGCGGAGACCCAGTACTTC
TRBJ2-5 NA TRBV19 TRBD1 CASSMEDRFETQYF TGTGCCAGTAGTATGGAGGACAGGTTTGAGACCCAGTACTTC
TRBJ2-7 NA TRBV5-1 TRBD1 CASSLTPGQGYEQYF TGCGCCAGCAGCTTGACCCCGGGACAGGGCTACGAGCAGTACTTC
TRBJ1-5 NA TRBV29-1 TRBD1 CRWSRSQGGTQPQHF TGCAGGTGGAGTCGAAGTCAGGGGGGAACGCAGCCCCAGCATTTT
TRBJ1-2 NA TRBV11-2 NA CASSPGYGGNGYTF TGTGCCAGCAGCCCGGGTTACGGGGGCAATGGCTACACCTTC
TRBJ2-5 NA TRBV28 NA CASSLLRATETQYF TGTGCCAGCAGTTTATTACGGGCCACGGAGACCCAGTACTTC